The table lists the clone carrying this T cell receptor beta chain with many counts. Individual cDNA molecules carried attached unique molecular identifiers. Each CDR3 protein is one row after TCRdb ran MiXCR on the 5' RACE reads. The table records roughly 28,000 distinct CDR3 sequences, about 5.8% of them present only once. This entry comes from a study of early T cells in non-severe SARS-CoV-2 infection. The CDR3 is 13 amino acids. Germline values: CDR1 SQVTM, CDR2 ANQGSEA. V shed 7 bases and J 4 bases; nucleotides not matched to a gene: 3. Sequenced material: whole blood. The rearrangement links TRBV29-1 to TRBJ2-5, with 13 bases aligning to TRBD2. The clonotype was recovered from an adult who was a healthcare worker with PCR-confirmed SARS-CoV-2 infection or an uninfected control (not recorded which). In nucleotides, the CDR3 is TGCAGCGAAAGGACTAGCGGGAGAGAGACCCAGTACTTC. Protein product: CSERTSGRETQYF.